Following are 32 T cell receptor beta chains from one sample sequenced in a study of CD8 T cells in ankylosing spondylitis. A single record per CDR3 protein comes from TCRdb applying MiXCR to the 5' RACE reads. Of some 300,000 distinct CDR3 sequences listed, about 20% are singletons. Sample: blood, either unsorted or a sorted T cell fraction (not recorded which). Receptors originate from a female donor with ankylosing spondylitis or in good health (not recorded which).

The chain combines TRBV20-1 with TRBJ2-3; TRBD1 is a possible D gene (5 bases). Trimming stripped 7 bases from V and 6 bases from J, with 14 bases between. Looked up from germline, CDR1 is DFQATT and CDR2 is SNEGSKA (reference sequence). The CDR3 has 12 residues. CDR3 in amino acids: CSVIGASDTQYF. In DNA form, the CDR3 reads TGCAGTGTGATAGGGGCGTCGGATACGCAGTATTTT.

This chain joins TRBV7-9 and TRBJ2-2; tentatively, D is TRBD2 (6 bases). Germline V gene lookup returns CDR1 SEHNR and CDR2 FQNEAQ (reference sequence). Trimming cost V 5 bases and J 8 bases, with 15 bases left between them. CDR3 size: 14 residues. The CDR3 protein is CASSLRRDLGELFF. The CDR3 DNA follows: TGTGCCAGCAGCCTGAGGCGGGACTTAGGGGAGCTGTTTTTT.

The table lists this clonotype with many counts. CDR3 amino acids: CSVDGLNEQFF. DNA of the CDR3: TGCAGCGTTGACGGGCTCAATGAGCAGTTCTTC. This chain links TRBV29-1 with TRBJ2-1, with D hard to call. V was clipped by 3 bases and J by 6 bases, with 6 bases between them. There are 11 residues in the CDR3. Looked up from germline, CDR1 is SQVTM and CDR2 is ANQGSEA.

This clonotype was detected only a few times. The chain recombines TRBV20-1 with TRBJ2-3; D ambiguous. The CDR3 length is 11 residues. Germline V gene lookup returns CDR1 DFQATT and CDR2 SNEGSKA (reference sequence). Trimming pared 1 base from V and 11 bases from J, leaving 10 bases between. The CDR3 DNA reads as TGCAGTGCTAGAGGACCTAGGGAGCAGTATTTT. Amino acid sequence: CSARGPREQYF.

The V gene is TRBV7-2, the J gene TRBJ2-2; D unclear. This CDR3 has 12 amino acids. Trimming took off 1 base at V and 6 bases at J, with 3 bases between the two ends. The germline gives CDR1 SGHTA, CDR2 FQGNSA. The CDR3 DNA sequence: TGTGCCAGCAGCTTAGACTCCGGGGAGCTGTTTTTT. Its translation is CASSLDSGELFF.

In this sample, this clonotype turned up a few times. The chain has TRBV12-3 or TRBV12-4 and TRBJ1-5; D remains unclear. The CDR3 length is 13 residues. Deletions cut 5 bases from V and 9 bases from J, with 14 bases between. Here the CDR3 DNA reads TGTGCCAGCAGTCCGGCATATGGCACGCCCCAGCATTTT. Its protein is CASSPAYGTPQHF.

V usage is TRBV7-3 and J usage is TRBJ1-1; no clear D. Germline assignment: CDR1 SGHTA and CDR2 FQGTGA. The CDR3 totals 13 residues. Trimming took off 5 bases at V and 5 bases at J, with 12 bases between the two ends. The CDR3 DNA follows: TGTGCCAGCAGCACCAGCGGAGGGACTGAAGCTTTCTTT. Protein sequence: CASSTSGGTEAFF. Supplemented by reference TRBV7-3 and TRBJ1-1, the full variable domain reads GAGVSQTPSNKVTEKGKYVELRCDPISGHTALYWYRQSLGQGPEFLIYFQGTGAADDSGLPNDRFFAVRPEGSVSTLKIQRTERGDSAVYLCASSTSGGTEAFFGQGTRLTVV.

The CDR3 region is CASSPGQGWNTEAFF. The CDR3 DNA sequence: TGTGCCAGCTCACCAGGGCAGGGTTGGAACACTGAAGCTTTCTTT. V and J are TRBV18 and TRBJ1-1, with a possible D match to TRBD1 (5 bases). CDR1 KGHSH and CDR2 LQKENI come from the germline V gene. The CDR3 loop spans 15 amino acids. The V end was cut by 2 bases, the J end by 1 base, with 11 bases between.

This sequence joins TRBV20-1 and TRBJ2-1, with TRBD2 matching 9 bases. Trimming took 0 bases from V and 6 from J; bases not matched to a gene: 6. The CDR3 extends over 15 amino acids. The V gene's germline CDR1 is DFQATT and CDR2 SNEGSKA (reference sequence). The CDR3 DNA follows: TGCAGTGCTAGAGATCAGCGGGAGGTCGGCAATGAGCAGTTCTTC. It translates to CSARDQREVGNEQFF.

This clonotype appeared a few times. CDR3 in amino acids: CASKKGPGPRDTQYF. As DNA, the CDR3 is TGTGCCAGTAAAAAGGGGCCAGGGCCACGGGATACGCAGTATTTT. This chain uses TRBV19 with TRBJ2-3; possibly TRBD1 for D (5 bases). V lost 7 bases and J lost 6, with 20 bases in between. Germline CDR1 and CDR2: LNHDA and SQIVND (reference sequence). This CDR3 is built from 15 residues.

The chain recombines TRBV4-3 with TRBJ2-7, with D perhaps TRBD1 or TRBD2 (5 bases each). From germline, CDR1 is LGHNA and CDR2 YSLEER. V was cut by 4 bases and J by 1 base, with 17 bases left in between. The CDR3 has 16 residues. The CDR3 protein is CASSLIEGQGSYEQYF. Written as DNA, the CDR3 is TGCGCCAGCAGCCTCATAGAGGGGCAGGGATCCTACGAGCAGTACTTC.

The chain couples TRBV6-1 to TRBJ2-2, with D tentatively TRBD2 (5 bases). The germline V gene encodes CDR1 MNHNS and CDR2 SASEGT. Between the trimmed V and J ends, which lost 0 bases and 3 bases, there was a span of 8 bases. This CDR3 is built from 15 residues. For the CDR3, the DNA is TGTGCCAGCAGTGAAGCGCCGGGATACACCGGGGAGCTGTTTTTT. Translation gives CASSEAPGYTGELFF.

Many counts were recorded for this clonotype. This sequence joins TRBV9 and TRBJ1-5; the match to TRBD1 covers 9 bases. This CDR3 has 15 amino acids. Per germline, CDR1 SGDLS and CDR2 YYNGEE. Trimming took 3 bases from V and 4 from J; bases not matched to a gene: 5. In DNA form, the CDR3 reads TGTGCCAGCAGCGCAGCGGGGACAGGGAATCAGCCCCAGCATTTT. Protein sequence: CASSAAGTGNQPQHF. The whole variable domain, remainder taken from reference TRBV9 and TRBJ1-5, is DSGVTQTPKHLITATGQRVTLRCSPRSGDLSVYWYQQSLDQGLQFLIQYYNGEERAKGNILERFSAQQFPDLHSELNLSSLELGDSALYFCASSAAGTGNQPQHFGDGTRLSIL.

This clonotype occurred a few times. Here the CDR3 DNA reads TGTGCCAGCAGTGATCAAAACGGGATCTCCTACGAGCAGTACTTC. It yields the protein CASSDQNGISYEQYF. V is TRBV25-1 and J is TRBJ2-7; D perhaps matches TRBD2 (5 bases). This CDR3 region has 15 residues. Germline assignment: CDR1 MGHDK and CDR2 SYGVNS. V lost 3 bases, J lost 0 bases, and 12 bases lay in between.

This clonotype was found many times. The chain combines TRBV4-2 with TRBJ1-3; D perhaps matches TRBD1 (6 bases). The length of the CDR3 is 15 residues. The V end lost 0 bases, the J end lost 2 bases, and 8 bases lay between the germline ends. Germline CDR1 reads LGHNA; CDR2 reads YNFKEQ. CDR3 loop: CASSQDGGPGNTIYF. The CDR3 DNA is TGTGCCAGCAGCCAAGACGGGGGGCCTGGAAACACCATATATTTT.

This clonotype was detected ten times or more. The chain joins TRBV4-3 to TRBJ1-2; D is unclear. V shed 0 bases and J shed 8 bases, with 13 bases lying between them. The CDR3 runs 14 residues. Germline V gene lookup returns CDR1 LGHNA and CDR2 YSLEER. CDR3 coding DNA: TGCGCCAGCAGCCAAGATCACTCAGGTGGAGGCTACACCTTC. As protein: CASSQDHSGGGYTF.

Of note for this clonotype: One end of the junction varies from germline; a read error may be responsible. Here the CDR3 reads CSAREGTGNVLSSQPQHF. The CDR3 DNA reads as TGCAGTGCTAGAGAGGGGACAGGGAACGTTCTGAGCAGTCAGCCCCAGCATTTT. This chain joins TRBV20-1 and TRBJ1-5; TRBD1 matches at 9 bases. The CDR3 loop spans 18 amino acids. Germline V gene lookup returns CDR1 DFQATT and CDR2 SNEGSKA (reference sequence).

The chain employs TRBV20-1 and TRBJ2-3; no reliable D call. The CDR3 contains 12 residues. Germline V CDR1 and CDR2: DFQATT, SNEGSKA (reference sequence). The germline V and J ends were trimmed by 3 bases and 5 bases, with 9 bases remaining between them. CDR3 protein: CSARATGDTQYF. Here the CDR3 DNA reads TGCAGTGCTAGGGCTACCGGAGATACGCAGTATTTT.

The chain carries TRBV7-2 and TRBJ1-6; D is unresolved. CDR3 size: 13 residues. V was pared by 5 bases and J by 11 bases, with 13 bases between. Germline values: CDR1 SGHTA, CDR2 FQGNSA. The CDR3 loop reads CASSQMDTTPLHF. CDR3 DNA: TGTGCCAGCAGCCAAATGGATACTACACCCCTCCACTTT.

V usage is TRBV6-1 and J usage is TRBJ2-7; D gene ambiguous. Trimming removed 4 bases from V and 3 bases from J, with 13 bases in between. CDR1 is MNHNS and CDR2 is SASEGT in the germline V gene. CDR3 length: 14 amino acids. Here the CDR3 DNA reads TGTGCCAGCAGTGCCTCCTTCTGGGGCTACGAGCAGTACTTC. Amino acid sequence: CASSASFWGYEQYF.

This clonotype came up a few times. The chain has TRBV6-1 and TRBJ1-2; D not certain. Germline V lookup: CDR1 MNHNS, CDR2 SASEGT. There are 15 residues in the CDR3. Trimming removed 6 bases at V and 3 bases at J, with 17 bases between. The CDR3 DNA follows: TGTGCCAGCAGACCCTCCCACCAGACATACTATGGCTACACCTTC. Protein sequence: CASRPSHQTYYGYTF.

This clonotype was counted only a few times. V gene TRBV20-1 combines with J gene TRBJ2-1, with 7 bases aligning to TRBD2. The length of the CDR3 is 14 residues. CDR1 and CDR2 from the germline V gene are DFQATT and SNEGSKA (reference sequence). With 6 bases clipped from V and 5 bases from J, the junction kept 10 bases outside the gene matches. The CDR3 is CSADTGTTNNEQFF. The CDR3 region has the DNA TGCAGTGCAGATACCGGGACTACTAACAATGAGCAGTTCTTC.

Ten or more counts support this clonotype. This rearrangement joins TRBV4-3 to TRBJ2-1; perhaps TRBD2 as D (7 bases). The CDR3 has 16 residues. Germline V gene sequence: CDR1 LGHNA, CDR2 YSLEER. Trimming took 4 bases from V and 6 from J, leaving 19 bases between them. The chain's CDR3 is CASSPAWGGGINEQFF. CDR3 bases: TGCGCCAGCAGCCCAGCATGGGGAGGGGGGATCAATGAGCAGTTCTTC.

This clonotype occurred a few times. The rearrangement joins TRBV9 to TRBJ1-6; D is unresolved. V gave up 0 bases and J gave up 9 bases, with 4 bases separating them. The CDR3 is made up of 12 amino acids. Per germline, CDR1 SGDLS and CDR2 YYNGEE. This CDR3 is CASSVVGSPLHF. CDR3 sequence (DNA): TGTGCCAGCAGCGTAGTAGGTTCACCCCTCCACTTT. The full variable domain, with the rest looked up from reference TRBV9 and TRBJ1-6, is DSGVTQTPKHLITATGQRVTLRCSPRSGDLSVYWYQQSLDQGLQFLIQYYNGEERAKGNILERFSAQQFPDLHSELNLSSLELGDSALYFCASSVVGSPLHFGNGTRLTVT.

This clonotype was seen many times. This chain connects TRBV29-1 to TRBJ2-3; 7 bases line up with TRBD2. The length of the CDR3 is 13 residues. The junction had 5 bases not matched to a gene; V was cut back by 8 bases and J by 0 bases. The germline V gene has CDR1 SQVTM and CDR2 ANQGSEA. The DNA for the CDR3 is TGCAGCCTTGGACTAGGGAGCACAGATACGCAGTATTTT. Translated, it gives CSLGLGSTDTQYF.

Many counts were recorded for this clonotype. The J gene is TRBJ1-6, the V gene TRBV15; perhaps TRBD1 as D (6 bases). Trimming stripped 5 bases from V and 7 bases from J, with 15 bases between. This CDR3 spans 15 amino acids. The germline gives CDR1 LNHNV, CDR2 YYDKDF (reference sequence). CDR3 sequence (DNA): TGTGCCACCAGCTTAGGTCGGACAGAGAATTCACCCCTCCACTTT. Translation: CATSLGRTENSPLHF. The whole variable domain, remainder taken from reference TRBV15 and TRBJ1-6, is DAMVIQNPRYQVTQFGKPVTLSCSQTLNHNVMYWYQQKSSQAPKLLFHYYDKDFNNEADTPDNFQSRRPNTSFCFLDIRSPGLGDTAMYLCATSLGRTENSPLHFGNGTRLTVT.

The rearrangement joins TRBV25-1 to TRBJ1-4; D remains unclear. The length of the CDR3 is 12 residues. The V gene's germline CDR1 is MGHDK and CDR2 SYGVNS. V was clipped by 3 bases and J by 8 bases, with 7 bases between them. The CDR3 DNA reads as TGTGCCAGCAGTGATCTTGGGGAAAAACTGTTTTTT. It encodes CASSDLGEKLFF.

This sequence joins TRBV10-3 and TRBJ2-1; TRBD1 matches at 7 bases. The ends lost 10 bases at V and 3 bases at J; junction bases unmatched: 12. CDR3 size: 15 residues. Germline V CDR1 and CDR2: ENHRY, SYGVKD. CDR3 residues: CATSTPRDSYNEQFF. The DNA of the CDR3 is TGTGCCACTTCGACCCCCCGGGACAGCTACAATGAGCAGTTCTTC.

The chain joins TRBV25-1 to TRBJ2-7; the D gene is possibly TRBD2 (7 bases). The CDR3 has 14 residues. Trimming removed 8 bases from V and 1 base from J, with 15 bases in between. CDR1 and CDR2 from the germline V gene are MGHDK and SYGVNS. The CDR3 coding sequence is TGTGCCAGCGCGGGGGACACCGGGTCCTACGAGCAGTACTTC. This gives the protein CASAGDTGSYEQYF.

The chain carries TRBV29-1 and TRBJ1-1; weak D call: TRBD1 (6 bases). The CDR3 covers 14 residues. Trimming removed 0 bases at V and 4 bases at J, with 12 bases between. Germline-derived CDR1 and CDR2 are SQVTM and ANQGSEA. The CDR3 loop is CSVEDRQEGTEAFF. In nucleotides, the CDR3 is TGCAGCGTTGAAGATCGACAGGAAGGCACTGAAGCTTTCTTT. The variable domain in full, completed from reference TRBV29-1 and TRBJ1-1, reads SAVISQKPSRDICQRGTSLTIQCQVDSQVTMMFWYRQQPGQSLTLIATANQGSEATYESGFVIDKFPISRPNLTFSTLTVSNMSPEDSSIYLCSVEDRQEGTEAFFGQGTRLTVV.

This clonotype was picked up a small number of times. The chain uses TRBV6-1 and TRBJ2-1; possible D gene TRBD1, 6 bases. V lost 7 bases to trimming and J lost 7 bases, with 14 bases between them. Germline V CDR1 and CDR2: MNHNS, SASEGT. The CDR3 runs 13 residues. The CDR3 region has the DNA TGTGCCAGCACCTCAGGGGTCAATAATGAGCAGTTCTTC. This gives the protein CASTSGVNNEQFF.

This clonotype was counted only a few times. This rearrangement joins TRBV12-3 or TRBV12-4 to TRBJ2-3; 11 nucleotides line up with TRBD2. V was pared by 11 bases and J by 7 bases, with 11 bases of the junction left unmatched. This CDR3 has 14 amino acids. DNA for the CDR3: TGTGCCGGCCAGACTAGCGGGGTGGGGCATACGCAGTATTTT. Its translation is CAGQTSGVGHTQYF.